This section outlines one TCR beta chain sequence together with its context. Its antigen remains unknown. These data come from a study of CD8 T cell repertoires and HIV-1 epitope variants. V was shortened by 3 bases and J by 1 base, with 4 bases between the two germline ends. This CDR3 has 13 residues. The germline CDR1 and CDR2 sequences are MNHNY and SVGAGI (reference sequence). TCRdb keeps only in-frame clones here, not all; method: immunoSEQ multiplex PCR. The sample records several thousand clones, less than 75% being singletons. The chain joins TRBV6-6 to TRBJ1-3; D remains unclear. This sequence originates from a male donor with HIV. Sequences were obtained from cultured CD8+ T cells derived from PBMCs. The CDR3 protein is CASSYSSGNTIYF. The CDR3 DNA follows: TGTGCCAGCAGTTATTCGTCTGGAAACACCATATATTTT.